A selection of T cell receptor beta chains follows, all from one sample in a study of immune evolution from preneoplasia to lung adenocarcinoma. Clones were sequenced by immunoSEQ multiplex PCR, and TCRdb holds only the in-frame ones, with some missing. The sample has some 41,000 clones; around 85% are singletons. The sequenced sample consisted of FFPE invasive lung adenocarcinoma tissue. These receptors were collected from a person aged 55 to 75 with lung adenocarcinoma. Each CDR3 is given with its conserved first and last residue. Fields, in order: V gene, clone size, J gene, D gene, CDR3 DNA, CDR3 protein. The D gene is left open where the match is weak. Clone size is not always given. Where it is, it says once, few, many or a class for expanded clones.

V: TRBV6-5
size: -
J: TRBJ2-3
D: TRBD1
DNA: TGTGCCAGCCGTCGGACAGGGACGAGCACAGATACGCAGTATTTT
CDR3: CASRRTGTSTDTQYF

V: TRBV9
size: -
J: TRBJ1-2
D: -
DNA: TGTGCCAGCAGCGCCGGACAGCGGATGGGCTACACCTTC
CDR3: CASSAGQRMGYTF

V: TRBV27
size: -
J: TRBJ2-2
D: -
DNA: TGTGCCAGCAGTTTCCCGGCAGGCACCGGGGAGCTGTTTTTT
CDR3: CASSFPAGTGELFF

V: TRBV7-8
size: -
J: TRBJ2-3
D: -
DNA: TGTGCCAGCAGCTTAAACAGAGCTAGCACAGATACGCAGTATTTT
CDR3: CASSLNRASTDTQYF

V: TRBV6-5
size: few
J: TRBJ2-5
D: TRBD1
DNA: TGTGCCAGCAGACCCTCGACAGGGGGCTCGGAGACCCAGTACTTC
CDR3: CASRPSTGGSETQYF

V: TRBV19
size: -
J: TRBJ2-3
D: TRBD2
DNA: TGTGCCAGTAGAAGAGCGGGAGACACAGATACGCAGTATTTT
CDR3: CASRRAGDTDTQYF

V: TRBV27
size: -
J: TRBJ2-2
D: -
DNA: TGTGCCAGCAGTCGGACTTTGAACACCGGGGAGCTGTTTTTT
CDR3: CASSRTLNTGELFF

V: TRBV6-1
size: few
J: TRBJ2-7
D: TRBD1
DNA: TGTGCCAGCATGGCAAGACAGGGGGCCTCCTACGAGCAGTACTTC
CDR3: CASMARQGASYEQYF

V: TRBV7-9
size: -
J: TRBJ1-2
D: -
DNA: TGTGCCAGCAGCCCCAAGAGTGGGGGAGGCGGCTACACCTTC
CDR3: CASSPKSGGGGYTF

V: TRBV7-2
size: -
J: TRBJ2-7
D: TRBD1
DNA: TGTGCCAGCAACCAAGGGGGCGTCTACGAGCAGTACTTC
CDR3: CASNQGGVYEQYF

V: TRBV29-1
size: -
J: TRBJ2-7
D: -
DNA: TGCAGCGTTGTTCAGCAGGGCCTCTCCTACGAGCAGTACTTC
CDR3: CSVVQQGLSYEQYF

V: TRBV11-2
size: -
J: TRBJ1-2
D: -
DNA: TGTGCCAGCAGCCATAGGGGGGATTCGGAGGGCTACACCTTC
CDR3: CASSHRGDSEGYTF

V: TRBV4-1
size: -
J: TRBJ1-5
D: TRBD1
DNA: TGCGCCAGCAGCCAAATGGGGACAGGGGTTCAGCCCCAGCATTTT
CDR3: CASSQMGTGVQPQHF

V: TRBV19
size: -
J: TRBJ2-6
D: TRBD2
DNA: TGTGCCAGTAATCGGGGGGCTGGGGCCAACGTCCTGACTTTC
CDR3: CASNRGAGANVLTF

V: TRBV7-9
size: few
J: TRBJ2-5
D: -
DNA: TGTGCCAGCAGCACAGGGGGGGGCCTGATGGGAGAGACCCAGTACTTC
CDR3: CASSTGGGLMGETQYF

V: TRBV4-2
size: few
J: TRBJ2-2
D: TRBD1
DNA: TGTGCCAGCAGCCTCCTAGGACAGGGGGCGGGGACCGGGGAGCTGTTTTTT
CDR3: CASSLLGQGAGTGELFF

V: TRBV7-9
size: -
J: TRBJ1-1
D: -
DNA: TGTGCCAGCAGTCGGGGGGAGGACACTGAAGCTTTCTTT
CDR3: CASSRGEDTEAFF

V: TRBV5-1
size: -
J: TRBJ2-3
D: -
DNA: TGCGCCAGCAGCTTGGCGGACAGCACAGATACGCAGTATTTT
CDR3: CASSLADSTDTQYF

V: TRBV7-9
size: -
J: TRBJ1-1
D: -
DNA: TGTGCCAGCAGCTTATTTGGGGAGGGAGCTTTCTTT
CDR3: CASSLFGEGAFF

V: TRBV4-2
size: -
J: TRBJ1-1
D: TRBD1
DNA: TGTGCCAGCAGCGATTGGAGAGGGGGCGGCTCTGAAGCTTTCTTT
CDR3: CASSDWRGGGSEAFF

V: TRBV5-1
size: -
J: TRBJ2-1
D: -
DNA: TGCGCCAGCAGCTTGGTTCTTACGGATGAGCAGTTCTTC
CDR3: CASSLVLTDEQFF

V: TRBV10-3
size: -
J: TRBJ1-1
D: -
DNA: TGTGCCATCAGTGTGGGATCCACTGAAGCTTTCTTT
CDR3: CAISVGSTEAFF

V: TRBV29-1
size: -
J: TRBJ1-1
D: -
DNA: TGCAGCGCAAGGGGCACTGAAGCTTTCTTT
CDR3: CSARGTEAFF

V: TRBV14
size: -
J: TRBJ2-5
D: -
DNA: TGTGCCAGCAGCCAAGTACAGGGGACCCAGTACTTC
CDR3: CASSQVQGTQYF

V: TRBV7-2
size: -
J: TRBJ2-7
D: TRBD1
DNA: TGTGCCAGCAGCTCCGGACAGGGGAGGTTGGCCGAGCAGTACTTC
CDR3: CASSSGQGRLAEQYF

V: TRBV5-1
size: -
J: TRBJ2-7
D: -
DNA: TGCGCCAGCAGCTCGGGCTCAGGTATCCACGAGCAGTACTTC
CDR3: CASSSGSGIHEQYF

V: TRBV10-3
size: -
J: TRBJ2-5
D: -
DNA: TGTGCCATCAGTGAGGGTTCGGGGCTAGTAAAAGAGACCCAGTACTTC
CDR3: CAISEGSGLVKETQYF

V: TRBV2
size: -
J: TRBJ2-5
D: -
DNA: TGTGCCAGCAGTGAACCCGGGTTGGAGACCCAGTACTTC
CDR3: CASSEPGLETQYF

V: TRBV28
size: -
J: TRBJ2-1
D: -
DNA: TGTGCCAGCAGAGGGCCCTCACGGGAGTTCTTC
CDR3: CASRGPSREFF